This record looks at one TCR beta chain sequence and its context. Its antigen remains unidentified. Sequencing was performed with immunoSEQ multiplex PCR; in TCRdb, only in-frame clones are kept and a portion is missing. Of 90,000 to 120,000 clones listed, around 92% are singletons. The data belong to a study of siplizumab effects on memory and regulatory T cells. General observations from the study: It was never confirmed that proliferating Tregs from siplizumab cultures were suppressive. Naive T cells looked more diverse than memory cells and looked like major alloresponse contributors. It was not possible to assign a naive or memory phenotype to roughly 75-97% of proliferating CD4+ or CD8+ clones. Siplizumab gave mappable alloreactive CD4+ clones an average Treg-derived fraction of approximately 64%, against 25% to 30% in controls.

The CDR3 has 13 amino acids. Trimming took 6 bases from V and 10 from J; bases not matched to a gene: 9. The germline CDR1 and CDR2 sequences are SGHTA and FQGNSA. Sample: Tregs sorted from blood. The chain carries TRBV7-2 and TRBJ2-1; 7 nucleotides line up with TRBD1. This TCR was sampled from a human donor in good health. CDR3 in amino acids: CASREQGDGEQFF. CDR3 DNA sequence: TGTGCCAGCAGAGAGCAGGGGGACGGAGAGCAGTTCTTC. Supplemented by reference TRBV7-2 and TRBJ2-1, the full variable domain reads GAGVSQSPSNKVTEKGKDVELRCDPISGHTALYWYRQSLGQGLEFLIYFQGNSAPDKSGLPSDRFSAERTGGSVSTLTIQRTQQEDSAVYLCASREQGDGEQFFGPGTRLTVL.